This T cell receptor (beta chain) was captured by sequencing in a study of blood T cell repertoires in COVID-19 (dated by TCRdb to the early 2020s). About the investigation overall: Samples covering the acute and convalescent phases of COVID-19 were provided by collaborators in the United States, Italy and Spain. The dataset comprised deeply sampled blood TCRbeta repertoires from subjects exposed to, actively infected with, or recovered from COVID-19. The prospective study material was composed of cDNA or gDNA derived from T cells, B-cell-depleted T cells, or PBMCs. The samples were drawn from the first 160 participants of the ongoing ImmuneRACE study and from 1,254 subjects provided by 6 global collaborators. Where available, HLA class I and class II types were obtained from metadata supplied by the sample provider rather than from assay-based typing. Sample metadata almost always included a de-identified subject ID, COVID-19 status, age in years and sex. The repertoires were made available in a free public database intended to serve as a resource for research on the immune response to SARS-CoV-2. Here is what the overall study found, with its caveats: How much clinical and demographic metadata was included differed by source and by participant, and the metadata was provided uncurated.

TCRbeta CDR3 regions were amplified from genomic DNA using the immunoSEQ Assay, a bias-controlled multiplex PCR. In the paper's pipeline: The number of nucleated cells in each sample was estimated by amplification of reference gene primers within the assay. To quantify the absolute abundance of each unique TCRbeta CDR3 rearrangement, sequence reads were collapsed and filtered. For each sample, productive Simpson clonality was calculated by taking the square root of Simpson's diversity index across productive rearrangements. Sourced from immuneACCESS, this table was stored by TCRdb with only in-frame sequences that have V and J called. A share of the clones is absent; for the studies checked, an unresolved V gene accounts for under half, and the remainder has no known explanation. That table gives V, J and clone size, and the DNA gave D and trimming. The sample table holds 250,000 or so clones, of which approximately 84% were seen once. Under 5% of the sample is taken by the ten largest.

Whole blood was collected in K2EDTA tubes by collaborating institutions according to the institutions' own protocols. For TCRbeta analysis, collaborator samples were shipped as frozen whole blood, as isolated PBMCs, or as DNA extracted from either sample type. Only one count was recorded for this clone. What this receptor recognizes is not known. Base qualities are not at hand, and no much larger clone is one base apart. Source material: peripheral blood. The receptor was derived from a man in his fifties with acute or convalescent COVID-19.

The nucleotides read TGTGCCAGCTCGATGGGCGGGGCCAATGAGCAGTTCTTC. This translates into CASSMGGANEQFF. The chain joins TRBV7-9 to TRBJ2-1, with TRBD2 as a weak D call on 6 bases. The CDR3 runs 13 amino acids, cysteine and phenylalanine included. Left in the record is the CDR3 DNA by itself, 39 bases read in frame from the first base. V is cut by 8 bases and J by 6 bases, and the space between the germline ends is 14 bases. CDR1 SEHNR and CDR2 FQNEAQ were looked up in the germline V gene (reference sequence).